The source of this T cell receptor beta chain is a study of blood T cell repertoires in COVID-19. Enrolled during active infection, Seattle patients were then followed longitudinally. In germline, CDR1 is MNHEY, CDR2 SVGAGI. Trimming shortened V by 2 bases and J by 1 base, and 8 bases separated the two germline ends. The CDR3 is 14 residues long. Methods used by the authors: Amplification from reference gene primers served as the basis for estimated nucleated cell counts. Assay used: immunoSEQ multiplex PCR; TCRdb lists only in-frame clones, some missing. That table is the source of V, J and clone size, and D and trimming were worked out from the DNA. This sample has roughly 120,000 clones, with roughly nine tenths found just once.

This receptor was obtained from a man aged 50 to 59 with COVID-19, enrolled during active disease. Source material: peripheral blood. The genes are TRBV6-5 and TRBJ1-1, with D tentatively TRBD1 (5 bases). CDR3: CASSYGHTNTEAFF. In nucleotides, the CDR3 is TGTGCCAGCAGTTACGGACACACGAACACTGAAGCTTTCTTT.